This T cell receptor beta chain appears in the sequencing data of a study of human T cells and chemical hapten exposure. Study-level information: Patients, a majority of them female, were diagnosed with alopecia areata, totalis or universalis.

Germline V gives CDR1 DFQATT, CDR2 SNEGSKA (reference sequence). V dropped 4 bases and J dropped 2 bases, with 12 bases sitting between them. The CDR3 contains 13 residues. Time point defined: pre-sensitization, week 0. Specified treatment: therapeutic diphenylcyclopropenone sensitization with weekly scalp DPC. TCRdb reanalysed the RACE reads using MiXCR and keeps one entry per CDR3 protein. This sample has some 60,000 distinct CDR3 sequences; roughly 10% occur once, and the top ten carry around 4.1%. The sample in question was whole blood, obtained in connection with sensitization to the hapten diphenylcyclopropenone (DPC). The chain combines TRBV20-1 with TRBJ2-7, with D possibly TRBD2 on 6 matching bases. This receptor was obtained from a woman aged 40 to 55 with alopecia areata. Some clones in this sample may be carry-over from other donors' samples. The CDR3 DNA reads as TGCAGTGCTAAAGCGGGTTTCACCTACGAGCAGTACTTC. It is translated as CSAKAGFTYEQYF.